This TCR beta chain was obtained from a study of beta chain features in type 1 diabetes. As concerns this clone: Its antigen is currently unknown.

Findings and limits, study-wide: Shortening of TCRB CDR3s, moderate but significant, appeared in all four CD4+ subsets of Type 1 diabetes patients.

V was trimmed by 10 bases and J by 2 bases, leaving 5 bases between them. The CDR3 runs to 11 residues. In germline, CDR1 is KGHSH, CDR2 LQKENI. Expressed TCRB transcripts were sequenced after all isolated RNA was converted to cDNA. Data came from immunoSEQ multiplex PCR; TCRdb stores just in-frame clones and leaves some out. Of roughly 700,000 clones listed, roughly 13% were seen once; the top ten hold 0.02% to 0.025%. The receptor's source is a young man with type 1 diabetes. The sample comprised naive CD4+ T cells from blood. This chain connects TRBV18 to TRBJ2-2; D is uncertain. The CDR3 nucleotides read TGTGCCACCAGCAACACCGGGGAGCTGTTTTTT. Amino acid sequence: CATSNTGELFF.